This T cell receptor (beta chain) was observed in a study of shared T cell receptors in the human thymus. Clones were read by immunoSEQ multiplex PCR, and TCRdb kept only the in-frame ones, dropping some. The sample has about 660,000 clones; about 89% are singletons. Germline loops: CDR1 SGHRS, CDR2 YFSETQ. The CDR3 loop spans 17 amino acids. V was clipped by 1 base and J by 0 bases; unmatched bases: 5. The sample was also reused in another study, on human thymus T cells.

The TCR was taken from a boy under three years old with a congenital heart defect. The chain is built from TRBV5-1 and TRBJ1-4; 8 bases line up with TRBD1. Sequencing was done on a sample of thymocytes. As DNA, the CDR3 is TGCGCCAGCAGCTTGACAGGGGGACATGCAACTAATGAAAAACTGTTTTTT. It encodes CASSLTGGHATNEKLFF.